The rows below give T cell receptor beta chains drawn from one sample of a study of T cell repertoires in cytomegalovirus infection. Their antigens are not known. TCRdb fed the reads into MiXCR, producing one record per CDR3 protein. The table has some 590,000 distinct CDR3 sequences, around two fifths seen once. The sequencing here drew on cultured PBMCs, taken from culture after CMV antigen stimulation. These receptors were taken from a human donor in good health (CMV status not recorded). Some clones in this sample may be carry-over from other donors' samples. The CDR3 runs from the conserved cysteine through the conserved F or W. Each record gives: D gene, clone size, V gene, J gene, CDR3 protein, CDR3 DNA. The D gene is left open where the match is weak. Clone sizes are given selectively: once, few, many, or a class where the clone is expanded.

>.|.|TRBV5-6|TRBJ1-6
CASSFFGSPLHF
TGTGCCAGCAGCTTCTTTGGTTCACCCCTCCACTTT
>TRBD2|.|TRBV7-6|TRBJ2-7
CASSSSGGGQGSKYF
TGTGCCAGCAGCTCCAGCGGGGGGGGCCAGGGGAGCAAGTACTTC
>.|.|TRBV15|TRBJ1-3
CATSRERGSTGNTIYF
TGTGCCACCAGCAGAGAAAGGGGCAGTACTGGAAACACCATATATTTT
>.|few|TRBV12-3/TRBV12-4|TRBJ2-1
CASRRKGASQFNEQFF
TGTGCCAGCAGGCGTAAGGGCGCCTCCCAGTTCAATGAGCAGTTCTTC
>.|few|TRBV7-2|TRBJ2-7
CASSSLGVYEQYF
TGTGCCAGCAGTTCATTAGGGGTATACGAGCAGTACTTC
>TRBD2|.|TRBV12-3/TRBV12-4|TRBJ2-1
CASSFRVAGNEQFF
TGTGCCAGCAGTTTTCGGGTAGCGGGCAATGAGCAGTTCTTC
>.|.|TRBV11-1|TRBJ1-1
CASSQMGIEAFF
TGTGCCAGCAGCCAGATGGGGATCGAAGCTTTCTTT
>.|.|TRBV2|TRBJ1-4
CASSGLQALFF
TGTGCCAGCAGTGGGCTACAGGCCCTGTTTTTT
>TRBD1|many|TRBV7-2|TRBJ2-5
CASSLGQHQETQYF
TGTGCCAGCAGCTTGGGACAGCACCAAGAGACCCAGTACTTC
>TRBD1|.|TRBV5-1|TRBJ2-4
CASSQTGELAKNIQYF
TGCGCCAGCAGCCAGACAGGGGAGCTAGCCAAAAACATTCAGTACTTC
>.|once|TRBV2|TRBJ1-1
CASTELTQSNTEAFF
TGTGCCAGCACCGAATTGACACAATCGAACACTGAAGCTTTCTTT
>.|.|TRBV25-1|TRBJ1-2
CASSGLRGSYGYTF
TGTGCCAGCAGTGGCCTCCGCGGCAGCTATGGCTACACCTTC
>TRBD2|.|TRBV10-1|TRBJ2-1
CASSSTSGRAGDEQFF
TGCGCCAGCAGTTCGACTAGCGGGAGGGCAGGGGATGAGCAGTTCTTC
>.|few|TRBV5-4|TRBJ2-3
CASSSRDQGQYF
TGTGCCAGCAGCAGCCGGGACCAGGGGCAGTATTTT
>TRBD2|.|TRBV7-2|TRBJ2-2
CASSPLAGVGELFF
TGTGCCAGCAGCCCTCTAGCGGGAGTCGGGGAGCTGTTTTTT
>.|.|TRBV12-3/TRBV12-4|TRBJ2-3
CASSLEGIGDTQYF
TGTGCCAGCAGTTTAGAGGGGATCGGGGATACGCAGTATTTT
>TRBD2|few|TRBV7-2|TRBJ2-5
CASSSQSGGAQETQYF
TGTGCCAGCAGCTCCCAGAGCGGGGGGGCCCAAGAGACCCAGTACTTC